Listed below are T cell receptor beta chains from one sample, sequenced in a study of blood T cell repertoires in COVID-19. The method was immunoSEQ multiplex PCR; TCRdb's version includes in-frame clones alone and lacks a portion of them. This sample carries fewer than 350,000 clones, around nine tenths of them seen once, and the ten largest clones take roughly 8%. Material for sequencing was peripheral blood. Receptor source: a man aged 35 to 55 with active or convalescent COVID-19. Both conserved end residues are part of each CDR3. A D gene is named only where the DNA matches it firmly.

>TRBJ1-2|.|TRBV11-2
CASSLVPGYYGYTF
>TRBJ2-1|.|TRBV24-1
CATSDSGRSYNEQFF
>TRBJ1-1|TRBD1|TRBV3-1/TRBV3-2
CASSQGDRGRTEAFF
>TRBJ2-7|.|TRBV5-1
CASSLAGKGDYEQYF
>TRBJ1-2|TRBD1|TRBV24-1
CATSDSPKGGRGRLGNGYTF
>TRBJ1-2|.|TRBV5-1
CASSTESGGYGYTF
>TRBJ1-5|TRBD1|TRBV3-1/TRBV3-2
CASSWGTGAKQPQHF
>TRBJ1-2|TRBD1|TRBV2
CAYIDRDRGPNYGYTF
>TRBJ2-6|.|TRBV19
CASSIVAYSGANVLTF
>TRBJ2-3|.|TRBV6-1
CASSEVWRVTDTQYF
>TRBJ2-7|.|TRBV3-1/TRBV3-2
CASSQDGLAYEQYF
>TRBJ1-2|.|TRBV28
CASNRAQNRNYGYTF
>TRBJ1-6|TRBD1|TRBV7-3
CASSLIGVGGQPRSPLHF
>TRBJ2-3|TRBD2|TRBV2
CASSFSGGVNTDTQYF
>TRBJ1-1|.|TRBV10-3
CATAGMDTEAFF
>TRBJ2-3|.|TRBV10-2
CASGVDTQYF
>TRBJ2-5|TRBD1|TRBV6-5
CASEGQGRQTQYF
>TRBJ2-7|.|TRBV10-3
CAISRSLDTPAYEQYF
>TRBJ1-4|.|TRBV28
CASSTGTLNEKLFF
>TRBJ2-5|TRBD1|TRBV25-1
CASSERGLPETQYF
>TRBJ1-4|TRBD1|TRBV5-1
CASSLAWDRVNEKLFF
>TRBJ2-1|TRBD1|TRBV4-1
CASSPRDRVDEQFF